This note documents a single TCR beta chain sequence. The antigen is unknown. These data originate in a study of T-cell reconstitution after alpha-beta-depleted transplantation in children. Library preparation (for TCRbeta) was performed with unique molecular identifiers. Via MiXCR, TCRdb re-called the PCR reads, giving one row per CDR3 protein. Here the sample spans approximately 400,000 distinct CDR3 sequences, roughly 15% being singletons. CDR1 GTSNPN and CDR2 SVGIG come from the germline V gene (reference sequence). V lost 4 bases and J lost 2, with 9 bases in between. The length of the CDR3 is 12 residues. Whole-study findings and limits: After transplant, high TCRbeta diversity at day 60 in some patients arose from surviving recipient T cells and thymic progenitors. The study reportedly traced alpha-beta T cells about two months after transplant to several hundred expanded graft clones. T-cell counts and diversity at one year following transplant were attributed mainly to newly produced T cells.

The source material was PBMCs, mostly from graft donor cells, sampled 360 days after TCRalphabeta/CD19-depleted stem cell transplant. The chain carries TRBV30 and TRBJ2-7; D could derive from TRBD1 or TRBD2 (5 bases each). The TCR originated in a boy less than two years old who had a stem cell transplant for Wiskott-Aldrich syndrome, so the T cells may come from the graft donor. The CDR3, as DNA: TGTGCCTGGAAGACGGGACCCTACGAGCAGTACTTC. Translating gives CAWKTGPYEQYF.